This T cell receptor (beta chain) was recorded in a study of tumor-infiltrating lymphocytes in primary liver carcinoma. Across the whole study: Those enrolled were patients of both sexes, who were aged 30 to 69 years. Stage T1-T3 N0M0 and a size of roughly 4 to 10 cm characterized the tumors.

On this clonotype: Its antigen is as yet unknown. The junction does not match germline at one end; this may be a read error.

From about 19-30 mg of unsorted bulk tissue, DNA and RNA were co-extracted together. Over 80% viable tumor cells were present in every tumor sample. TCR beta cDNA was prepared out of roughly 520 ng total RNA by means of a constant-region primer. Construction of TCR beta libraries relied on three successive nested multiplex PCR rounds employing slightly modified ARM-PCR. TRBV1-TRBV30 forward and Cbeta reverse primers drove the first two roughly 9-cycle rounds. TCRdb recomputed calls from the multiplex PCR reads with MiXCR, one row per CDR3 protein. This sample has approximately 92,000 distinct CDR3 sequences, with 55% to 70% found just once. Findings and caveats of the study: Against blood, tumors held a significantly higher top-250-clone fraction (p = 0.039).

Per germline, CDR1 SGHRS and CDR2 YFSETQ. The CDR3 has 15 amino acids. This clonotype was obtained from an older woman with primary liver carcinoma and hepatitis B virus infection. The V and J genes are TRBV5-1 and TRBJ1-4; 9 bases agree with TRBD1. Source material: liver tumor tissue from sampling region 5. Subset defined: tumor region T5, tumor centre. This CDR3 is CASSLTGQGREELLF. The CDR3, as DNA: TGCGCCAGCAGCTTGACGGGACAGGGACGTGAAGAACTGCTTTTT.